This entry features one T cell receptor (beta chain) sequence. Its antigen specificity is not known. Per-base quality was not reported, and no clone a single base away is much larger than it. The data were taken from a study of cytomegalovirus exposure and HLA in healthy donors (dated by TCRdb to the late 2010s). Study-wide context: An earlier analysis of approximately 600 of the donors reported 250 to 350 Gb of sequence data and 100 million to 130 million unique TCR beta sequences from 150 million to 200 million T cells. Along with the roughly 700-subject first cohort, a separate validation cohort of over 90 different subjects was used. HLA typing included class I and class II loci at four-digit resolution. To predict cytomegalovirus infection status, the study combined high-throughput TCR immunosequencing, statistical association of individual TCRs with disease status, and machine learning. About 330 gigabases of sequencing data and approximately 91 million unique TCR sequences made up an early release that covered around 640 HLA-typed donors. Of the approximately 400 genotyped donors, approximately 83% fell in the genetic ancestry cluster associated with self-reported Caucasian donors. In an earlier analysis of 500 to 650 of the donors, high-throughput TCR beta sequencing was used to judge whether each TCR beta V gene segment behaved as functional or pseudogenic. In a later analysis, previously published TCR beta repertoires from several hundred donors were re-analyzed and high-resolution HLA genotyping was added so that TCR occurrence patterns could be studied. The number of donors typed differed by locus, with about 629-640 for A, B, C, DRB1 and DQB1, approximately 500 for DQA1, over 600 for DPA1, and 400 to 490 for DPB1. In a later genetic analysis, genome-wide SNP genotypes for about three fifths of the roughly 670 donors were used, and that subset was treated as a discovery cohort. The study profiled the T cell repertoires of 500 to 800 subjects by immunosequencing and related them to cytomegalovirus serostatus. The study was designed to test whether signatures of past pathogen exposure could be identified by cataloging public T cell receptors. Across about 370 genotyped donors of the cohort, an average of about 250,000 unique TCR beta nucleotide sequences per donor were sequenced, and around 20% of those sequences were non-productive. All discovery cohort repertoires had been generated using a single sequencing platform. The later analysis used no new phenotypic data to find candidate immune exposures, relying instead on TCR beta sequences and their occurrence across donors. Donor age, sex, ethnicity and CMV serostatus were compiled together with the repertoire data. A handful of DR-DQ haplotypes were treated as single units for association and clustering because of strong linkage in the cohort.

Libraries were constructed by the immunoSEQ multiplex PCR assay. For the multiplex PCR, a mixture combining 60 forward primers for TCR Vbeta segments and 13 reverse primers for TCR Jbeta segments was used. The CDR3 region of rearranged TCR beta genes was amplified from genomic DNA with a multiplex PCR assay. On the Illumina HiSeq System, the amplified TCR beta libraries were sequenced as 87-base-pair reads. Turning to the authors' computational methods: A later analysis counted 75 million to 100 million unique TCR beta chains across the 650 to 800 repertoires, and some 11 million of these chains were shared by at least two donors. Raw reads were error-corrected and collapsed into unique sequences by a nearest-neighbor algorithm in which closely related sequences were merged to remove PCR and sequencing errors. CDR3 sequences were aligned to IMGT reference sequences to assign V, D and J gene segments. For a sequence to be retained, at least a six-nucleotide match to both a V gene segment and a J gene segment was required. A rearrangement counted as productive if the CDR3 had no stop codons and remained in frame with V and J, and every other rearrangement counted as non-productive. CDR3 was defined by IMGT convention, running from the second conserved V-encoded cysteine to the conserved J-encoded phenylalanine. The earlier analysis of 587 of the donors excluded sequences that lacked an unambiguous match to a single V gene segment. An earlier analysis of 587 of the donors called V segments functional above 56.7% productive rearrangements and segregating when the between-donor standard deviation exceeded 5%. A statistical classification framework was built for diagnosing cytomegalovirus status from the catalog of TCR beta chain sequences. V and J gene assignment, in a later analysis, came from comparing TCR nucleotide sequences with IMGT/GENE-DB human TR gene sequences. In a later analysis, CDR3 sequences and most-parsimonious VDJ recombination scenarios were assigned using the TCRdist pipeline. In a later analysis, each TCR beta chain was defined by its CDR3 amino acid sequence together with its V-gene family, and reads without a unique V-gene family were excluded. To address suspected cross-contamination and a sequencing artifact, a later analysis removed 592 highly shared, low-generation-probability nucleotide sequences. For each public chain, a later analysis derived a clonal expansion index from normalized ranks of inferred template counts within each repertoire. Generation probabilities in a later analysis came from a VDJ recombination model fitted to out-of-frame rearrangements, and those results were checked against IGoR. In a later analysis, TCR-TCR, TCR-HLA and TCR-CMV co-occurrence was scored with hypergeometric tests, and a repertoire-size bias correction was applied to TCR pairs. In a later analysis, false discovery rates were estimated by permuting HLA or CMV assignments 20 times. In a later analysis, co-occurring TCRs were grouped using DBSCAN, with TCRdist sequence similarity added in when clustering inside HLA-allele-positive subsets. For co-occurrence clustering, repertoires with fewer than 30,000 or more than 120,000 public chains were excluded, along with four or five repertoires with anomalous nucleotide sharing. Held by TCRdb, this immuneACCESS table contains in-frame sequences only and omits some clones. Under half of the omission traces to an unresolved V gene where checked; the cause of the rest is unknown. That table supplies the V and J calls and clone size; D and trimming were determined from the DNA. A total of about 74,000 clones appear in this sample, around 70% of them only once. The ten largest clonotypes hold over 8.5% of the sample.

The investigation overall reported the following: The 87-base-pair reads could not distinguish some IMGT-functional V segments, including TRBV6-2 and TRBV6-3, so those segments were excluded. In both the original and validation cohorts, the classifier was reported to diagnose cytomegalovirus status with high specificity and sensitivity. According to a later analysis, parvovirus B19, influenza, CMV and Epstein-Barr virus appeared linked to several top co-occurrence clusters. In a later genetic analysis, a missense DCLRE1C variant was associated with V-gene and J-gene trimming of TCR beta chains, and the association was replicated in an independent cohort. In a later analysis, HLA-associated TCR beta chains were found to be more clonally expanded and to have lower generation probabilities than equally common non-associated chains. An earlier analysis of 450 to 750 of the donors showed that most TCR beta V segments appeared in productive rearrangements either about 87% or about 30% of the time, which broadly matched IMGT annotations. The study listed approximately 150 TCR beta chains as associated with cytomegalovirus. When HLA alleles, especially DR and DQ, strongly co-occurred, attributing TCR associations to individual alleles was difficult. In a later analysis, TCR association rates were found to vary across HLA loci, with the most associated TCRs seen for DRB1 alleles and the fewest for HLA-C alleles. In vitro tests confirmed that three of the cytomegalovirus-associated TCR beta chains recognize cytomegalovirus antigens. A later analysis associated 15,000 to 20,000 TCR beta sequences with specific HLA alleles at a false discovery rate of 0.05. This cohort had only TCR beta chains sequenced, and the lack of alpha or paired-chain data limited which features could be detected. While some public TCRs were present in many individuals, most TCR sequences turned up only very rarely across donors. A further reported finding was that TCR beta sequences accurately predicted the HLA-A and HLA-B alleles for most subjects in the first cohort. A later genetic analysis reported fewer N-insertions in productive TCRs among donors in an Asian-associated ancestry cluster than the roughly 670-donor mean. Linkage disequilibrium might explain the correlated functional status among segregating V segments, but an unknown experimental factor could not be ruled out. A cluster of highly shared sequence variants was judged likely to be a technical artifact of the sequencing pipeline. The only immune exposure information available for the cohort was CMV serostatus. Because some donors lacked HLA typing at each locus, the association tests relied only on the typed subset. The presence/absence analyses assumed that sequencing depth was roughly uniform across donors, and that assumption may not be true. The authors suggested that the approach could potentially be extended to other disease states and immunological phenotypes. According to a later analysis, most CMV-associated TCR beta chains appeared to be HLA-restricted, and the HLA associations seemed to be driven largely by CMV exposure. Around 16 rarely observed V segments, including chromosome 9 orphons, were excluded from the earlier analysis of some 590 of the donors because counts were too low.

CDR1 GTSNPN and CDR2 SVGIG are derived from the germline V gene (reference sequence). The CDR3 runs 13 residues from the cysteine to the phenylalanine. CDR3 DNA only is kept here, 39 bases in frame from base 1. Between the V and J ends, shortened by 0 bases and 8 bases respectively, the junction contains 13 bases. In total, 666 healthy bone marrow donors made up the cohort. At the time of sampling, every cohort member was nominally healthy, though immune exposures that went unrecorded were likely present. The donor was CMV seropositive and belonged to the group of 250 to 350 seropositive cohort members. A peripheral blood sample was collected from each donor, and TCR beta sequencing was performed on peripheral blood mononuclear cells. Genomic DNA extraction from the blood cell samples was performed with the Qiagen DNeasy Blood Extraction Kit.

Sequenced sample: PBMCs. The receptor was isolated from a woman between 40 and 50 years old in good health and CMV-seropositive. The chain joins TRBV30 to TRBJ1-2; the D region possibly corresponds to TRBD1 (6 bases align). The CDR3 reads CAWSVGGIGGYTF. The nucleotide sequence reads TGTGCCTGGAGTGTAGGGGGAATCGGGGGCTACACCTTC.